This TCR beta chain came from a study of T cell responses to AZD1222 COVID-19 vaccine. The CDR3 contains 15 residues. From germline, CDR1 is MRHNA and CDR2 SNTAGT. J was trimmed by 6 bases and V by 8 bases; bases with no gene match: 7. Note on this clone: Its cognate antigen is unknown.

Study outcomes and limitations: Spike-wide coverage was observed for vaccine-associated CD4 TCRs, with dominant responses at 160-218 and 743-854.

Here immunoSEQ multiplex PCR was the method, and the copy in TCRdb shows in-frame clones only, minus some. The data show 98,000 or so clones, approximately 89% seen once. The chain is built from TRBV6-4 and TRBJ1-6; 10 nucleotides agree with TRBD1. Sequenced material: peripheral blood, taken 28 days after the second dose of the MenACWY control vaccine. This TCR was recovered from an adult who received the MenACWY meningococcal vaccine as a control. The CDR3 region has the DNA TGTGCCAGCGCCGAAGGGACAGGGGTTAATTCACCCCTCCACTTT. Its protein is CASAEGTGVNSPLHF.